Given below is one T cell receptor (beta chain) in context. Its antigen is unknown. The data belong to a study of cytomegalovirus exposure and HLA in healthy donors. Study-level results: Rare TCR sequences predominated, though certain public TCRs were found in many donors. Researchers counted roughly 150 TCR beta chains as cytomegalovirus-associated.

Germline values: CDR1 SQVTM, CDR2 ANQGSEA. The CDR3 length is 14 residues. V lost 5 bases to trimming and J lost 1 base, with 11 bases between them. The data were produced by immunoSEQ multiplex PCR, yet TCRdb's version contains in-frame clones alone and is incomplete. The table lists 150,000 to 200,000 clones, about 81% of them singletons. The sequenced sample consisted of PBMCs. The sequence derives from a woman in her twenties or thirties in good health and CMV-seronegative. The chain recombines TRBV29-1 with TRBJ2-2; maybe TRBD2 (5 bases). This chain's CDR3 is CSVFAGKNTGELFF. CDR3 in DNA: TGCAGCGTTTTCGCCGGGAAGAACACCGGGGAGCTGTTTTTT.